A selection of T cell receptor beta chains follows, all from one sample in a study of identical twins. One entry per CDR3 protein, called by TCRdb with MiXCR from the 5' RACE reads. The sample consists of 400,000 to 650,000 distinct CDR3 sequences, 22% of them appearing once. The data were also submitted as part of a second study, on T cells expressing NK-cell markers.

What was sequenced was CD4+ T cells sorted from blood. These receptor sequences come from a woman younger than 30 in good health. CDR3s include the opening cysteine and the closing phenylalanine or tryptophan. D genes are given only for firm matches. Expanded clones get a size class; other rows say once, few or many, or leave the size out.

d_call clone_size j_call v_call cdr3_aa cdr3_nt
TRBD2 NA TRBJ2-7 TRBV25-1 CASSEGLAGPYEQYF TGTGCCAGCAGTGAAGGACTAGCGGGCCCCTACGAGCAGTACTTC
TRBD1 many TRBJ1-2 TRBV12-3/TRBV12-4 CASTLWTGGAYGYTF TGTGCCAGCACCCTCTGGACAGGGGGAGCCTATGGCTACACCTTC
NA NA TRBJ1-1 TRBV12-3/TRBV12-4 CASSLSPGALAFF TGTGCCAGCAGTCTATCCCCAGGGGCGCTGGCTTTCTTT
TRBD1 NA TRBJ1-1 TRBV20-1 CSAAGTGPLAFF TGCAGTGCTGCTGGGACAGGGCCCTTAGCTTTCTTT
NA NA TRBJ2-5 TRBV20-1 CSARAPTGGGETQYF TGCAGTGCTAGGGCCCCGACAGGCGGGGGAGAGACCCAGTACTTC
NA few TRBJ1-3 TRBV5-1 CASSLTGTPADTIYF TGCGCCAGCAGCTTGACGGGGACCCCAGCGGACACCATATATTTT
TRBD2 few TRBJ2-2 TRBV5-6 CASTTASGRYIGELFF TGTGCCAGCACCACAGCAAGCGGGAGGTACATCGGGGAGCTGTTTTTT
NA NA TRBJ2-1 TRBV7-3 CASSLVSNSYNEQFF TGTGCCAGCAGCTTGGTCTCAAACTCCTACAATGAGCAGTTCTTC
NA NA TRBJ2-7 TRBV7-2 CATSLGVTGLEQYF TGTGCCACCAGCTTAGGGGTAACGGGTTTGGAGCAGTACTTC
NA NA TRBJ1-5 TRBV5-1 CASSLGEGMGNQPQHF TGCGCCAGCAGCTTGGGCGAGGGTATGGGCAATCAGCCCCAGCATTTT
NA many TRBJ1-5 TRBV10-3 CAISDGGQPQHF TGTGCCATCAGTGACGGTGGTCAGCCCCAGCATTTT
NA NA TRBJ1-2 TRBV7-2 CASSLDRGYYGYTF TGTGCCAGCAGCTTAGATCGCGGGTACTATGGCTACACCTTC
NA NA TRBJ1-2 TRBV15 CATSRERGNYGYTF TGTGCCACCAGCAGAGAAAGGGGTAACTATGGCTACACCTTC
NA NA TRBJ2-7 TRBV20-1 CSAVSGTYHHEQYF TGCAGTGCTGTAAGCGGTACCTATCACCACGAGCAGTACTTC
NA NA TRBJ2-3 TRBV7-2 CASSFARSSTDTQYF TGTGCCAGCAGCTTTGCTAGAAGTAGCACAGATACGCAGTATTTT
NA NA TRBJ2-2 TRBV7-3 CASSPQGRDTGELFF TGTGCCAGCAGCCCACAGGGTCGTGACACCGGGGAGCTGTTTTTT
TRBD1 NA TRBJ2-2 TRBV15 CATSGGQGDGELFF TGTGCCACCAGCGGGGGACAGGGGGACGGGGAGCTGTTTTTT
NA many TRBJ2-7 TRBV6-2/TRBV6-3 CASSYDKPYEQYF TGTGCCAGCAGTTACGACAAGCCCTACGAGCAGTACTTC
TRBD2 NA TRBJ2-7 TRBV6-5 CASSYPGRDSYEQYF TGTGCCAGCAGTTACCCCGGGAGGGACTCCTACGAGCAGTACTTC
NA few TRBJ1-4 TRBV20-1 CSARASASEKLFF TGCAGTGCACGGGCCTCCGCCAGTGAAAAACTGTTTTTT
TRBD2 NA TRBJ2-1 TRBV20-1 CSARDLPASGGTNEQFF TGCAGTGCTAGAGATTTACCGGCTAGCGGGGGGACCAATGAGCAGTTCTTC
TRBD2 NA TRBJ2-1 TRBV19 CASSIQGTSGPYNEQFF TGTGCCAGTAGTATACAAGGGACTAGCGGCCCCTACAATGAGCAGTTCTTC
NA many TRBJ1-2 TRBV20-1 CSATLRDGYTF TGCAGTGCGACCCTTAGGGATGGCTACACCTTC
NA NA TRBJ2-5 TRBV6-1 CASSTGGGGVTQYF TGTGCCAGCAGTACCGGAGGGGGGGGAGTGACCCAGTACTTC
NA few TRBJ2-1 TRBV5-1 CASSLRVSGQSSYNEQFF TGCGCCAGCAGCTTAAGGGTTAGCGGCCAGAGCTCCTACAATGAGCAGTTCTTC
TRBD1 NA TRBJ2-1 TRBV20-1 CSASRQGADNEQFF TGCAGTGCGAGTCGACAGGGGGCCGACAATGAGCAGTTCTTC
NA NA TRBJ1-4 TRBV7-9 CASSPTGSATNEKLFF TGTGCCAGCAGCCCCACAGGGTCGGCAACTAATGAAAAACTGTTTTTT
TRBD1 NA TRBJ1-4 TRBV20-1 CSATQTGGVEKLFF TGCAGTGCGACGCAGACAGGGGGTGTTGAAAAACTGTTTTTT
NA many TRBJ1-1 TRBV20-1 CSASQGNTEAFF TGCAGTGCTAGTCAGGGGAACACTGAAGCTTTCTTT
NA NA TRBJ1-3 TRBV27 CASSQGFGNTIYF TGTGCCAGCAGTCAAGGGTTTGGAAACACCATATATTTT
NA NA TRBJ1-2 TRBV15 CATSRGFGYTF TGTGCCACCAGCAGAGGGTTCGGCTACACCTTC
NA NA TRBJ2-1 TRBV5-6 CASSMREGGQFF TGTGCCAGCAGCATGAGGGAAGGAGGGCAGTTCTTC
TRBD1 NA TRBJ1-4 TRBV20-1 CSARDATGQSEKLFF TGCAGTGCTAGAGACGCGACAGGGCAATCTGAAAAACTGTTTTTT
NA many TRBJ1-5 TRBV5-1 CASSLGVNQPQHF TGCGCCAGCAGCTTGGGGGTCAATCAGCCCCAGCATTTT
NA NA TRBJ2-1 TRBV20-1 CSARRSSEQFF TGCAGTGCTAGAAGGTCGAGTGAGCAGTTCTTC
NA few TRBJ1-6 TRBV12-3/TRBV12-4 CASSSRTDSPLHF TGTGCCAGCAGTTCCCGGACTGATTCACCCCTCCACTTT